This TCR beta chain emerged from a study of cytomegalovirus exposure and HLA in healthy donors. Points from the study as a whole: The authors later found most CMV-associated TCR beta chains appeared HLA-restricted.

This clone came up once. Its antigen is not known. Primers for the PCR totalled 60 Vbeta and 13 Jbeta. Sequencing used immunoSEQ multiplex PCR; TCRdb keeps in-frame clones, though not all of them. The sample holds 150,000 to 190,000 clones, approximately 85% seen once. The V end lost 1 base, the J end lost 11 bases, and 11 bases lay between the germline ends. The CDR3 contains 11 residues. Germline loops: CDR1 SQVTM, CDR2 ANQGSEA. The V call is TRBV29-1, the J call TRBJ1-1, with D possibly TRBD1 on 5 matching bases. The specimen was PBMCs. The sequence was collected from a woman aged 18 to 35 in good health and CMV-seronegative. CDR3 sequence: CSVEGGAGAFF. CDR3 nucleotide sequence: TGCAGCGTTGAAGGAGGGGCGGGGGCTTTCTTT. Looking up the rest from reference TRBV29-1 and TRBJ1-1 gives the full variable domain: SAVISQKPSRDICQRGTSLTIQCQVDSQVTMMFWYRQQPGQSLTLIATANQGSEATYESGFVIDKFPISRPNLTFSTLTVSNMSPEDSSIYLCSVEGGAGAFFGQGTRLTVV.